The source of this T cell receptor beta chain is a study of beta chain features in type 1 diabetes. Whole-study results and caveats: Researchers cautioned that cDNA sequencing could over-represent cells with high TCR expression. Type 1 diabetes patients had fewer VDJ junction insertions and more deletions.

Isolated RNA was reverse transcribed in full, so expressed TCRB transcripts were sequenced. Repertoires were generated with immunoSEQ multiplex PCR, while TCRdb's copy carries only in-frame clones and drops some. The sample consists of 680,000 or so clones, 15% of them appearing once. The CDR3 covers 16 residues. The V segment lost 5 bases and the J segment 1 base; nucleotides outside the gene matches: 8. CDR1 and CDR2 (germline): LGHNT, FRNRAP. Regarding this clone: Its antigen remains unknown.

The sequenced sample was naive CD4+ T cells from blood. This chain connects TRBV12-5 to TRBJ2-3; 8 bases line up with TRBD1. This clonotype originated in a man aged 18 to 29 in good health. CDR3 sequence (DNA): TGTGCTAGTGGTCTTGGACAGGGACGGGGCACAGATACGCAGTATTTT. Its translation is CASGLGQGRGTDTQYF.